One and the same sample provided the 15 T cell receptor beta chains below, sequenced in a study of blood T cell repertoires in COVID-19. TCRdb's table, derived via immunoSEQ multiplex PCR, lists solely in-frame clones and lacks some. The table shows 150,000 to 200,000 clones, with 80% to 90% occurring only once. Sequenced input: peripheral blood. The origin of the receptors is a woman older than 75 with COVID-19, enrolled during active disease.

The chain carries TRBV10-3 and TRBJ2-2, with TRBD2 as a possible D gene (5 bases). Between the trimmed V and J ends, which lost 2 bases and 6 bases, there was a span of 16 bases. Germline V gene data show CDR1 as ENHRY and CDR2 as SYGVKD. CDR3 length equals 16 residues. DNA of the CDR3: TGTGCCATCAGTGAGGCGGGCCTTAAAGAGGCCGGGGAGCTGTTTTTT. It codes for CAISEAGLKEAGELFF.

CDR3 in amino acids: CASSKALAAKGDNEQFF. As DNA, the CDR3 is TGTGCCAGCAGCAAGGCCTTAGCGGCTAAAGGCGACAATGAGCAGTTCTTC. The chain combines TRBV21-1 with TRBJ2-1; the DNA was not used to check the table's D call, TRBD2. TRBV21-1 is a listed pseudogene. The CDR3 covers 17 residues.

This clone occurred once. V is TRBV11-3 and J is TRBJ2-3, with unresolved D. Trimming took off 5 bases at V and 0 bases at J, with 9 bases between the two ends. The CDR3 runs to 14 residues. Germline CDR1 and CDR2: SGHNT and YENEEA. DNA of the CDR3: TGTGCCAGCAGCCACCGCGGCAGCACAGATACGCAGTATTTT. It translates to CASSHRGSTDTQYF.

V usage is TRBV29-1 and J usage is TRBJ1-1; 8 positions agree with TRBD1. The CDR3 is 13 residues long. Trimming at V came to 1 base and at J to 6 bases, leaving 4 bases not matched to a gene. Looked up from germline, CDR1 is SQVTM and CDR2 is ANQGSEA. The chain's CDR3 is CSVEGQGASEAFF. As DNA, the CDR3 is TGCAGCGTTGAAGGGCAGGGGGCTTCTGAAGCTTTCTTT.

The V gene is TRBV24-1, the J gene TRBJ2-1, with TRBD2 matching 13 bases. Germline trimming cut 9 bases from V and 11 bases from J; bases unmatched to any gene: 6. The CDR3 covers 13 residues. Per the germline V gene, CDR1 is KGHDR and CDR2 is SFDVKD. CDR3: CATGGLAGFQQFF. The CDR3 DNA sequence: TGTGCCACCGGGGGACTAGCGGGATTTCAGCAGTTCTTC.

V and J are TRBV18 and TRBJ2-2; no reliable D call. Trimming cost V 2 bases and J 6 bases, with 7 bases left between them. This CDR3 contains 13 residues. Germline assignment: CDR1 KGHSH and CDR2 LQKENI. The CDR3 DNA sequence: TGTGCCAGCTCACCAACAGCTCCCGGGGAGCTGTTTTTT. This sequence encodes CASSPTAPGELFF.

The chain combines TRBV11-2 with TRBJ2-1; TRBD1 agrees at 10 bases. CDR3 length: 15 residues. Trimming removed 3 bases from V and 2 bases from J; junction bases left unmatched: 1. Germline lookup yields CDR1 SGHAT and CDR2 FQNNGV. CDR3 sequence: CASSLTGGAYNEQFF. The CDR3 DNA reads TGTGCCAGCAGCTTGACAGGGGGCGCCTACAATGAGCAGTTCTTC. Looking up the rest from reference TRBV11-2 and TRBJ2-1 gives the full variable domain: EAGVAQSPRYKIIEKRQSVAFWCNPISGHATLYWYQQILGQGPKLLIQFQNNGVVDDSQLPKDRFSAERLKGVDSTLKIQPAKLEDSAVYLCASSLTGGAYNEQFFGPGTRLTVL.

This chain uses TRBV18 with TRBJ2-3; 9 bases align to TRBD2. V was pared by 3 bases and J by 6 bases, with 4 bases of the junction left unmatched. The germline V gene encodes CDR1 KGHSH and CDR2 LQKENI. The CDR3 consists of 14 residues. This chain's CDR3 is CASSPPSGMDTQYF. The CDR3 DNA sequence: TGTGCCAGCTCACCTCCTAGCGGGATGGATACGCAGTATTTT.

The chain joins TRBV2 to TRBJ1-6, with D uncertain. The CDR3 loop spans 15 amino acids. Trimming pared 6 bases from V and 6 bases from J, leaving 15 bases between. Germline assignment: CDR1 SNHLY and CDR2 FYNNEI. The CDR3 here is CASSITKDVNSPLHF. The CDR3 DNA is TGTGCCAGCAGCATAACTAAGGATGTTAATTCACCCCTCCACTTT.

The chain couples TRBV11-2 to TRBJ2-1; TRBD1 might be the D (6 bases). Trimming stripped 1 base from V and 0 bases from J, with 7 bases between. The CDR3 totals 15 residues. Germline CDR1 and CDR2: SGHAT and FQNNGV. CDR3 region: CASSLVDSSYNEQFF. The CDR3 nucleotides are TGTGCCAGCAGCTTAGTGGACAGCTCCTACAATGAGCAGTTCTTC.

This chain's CDR3 is CAAGGYSNQPQHF. The CDR3 DNA reads as TGTGCCGCAGGGGGGTATAGCAATCAGCCCCAGCATTTT. The rearrangement links TRBV12-3 or TRBV12-4 to TRBJ1-5, with 7 nucleotides matching TRBD1. J was trimmed by 0 bases and V by 11 bases; bases with no gene match: 4. CDR3 length equals 13 residues.

The V and J genes are TRBV7-8 and TRBJ2-7; 10 bases are a match to TRBD1. The CDR3 is 19 residues long. The germline V gene encodes CDR1 SGHVS and CDR2 FQNEAQ. The trim removed 6 bases at V and 5 bases at J, leaving 22 bases unmatched. The CDR3 region is CASSEVGTGVFKGQDEQYF. In DNA form, the CDR3 reads TGTGCCAGCAGTGAAGTAGGGACAGGGGTTTTTAAAGGTCAAGACGAGCAGTACTTC.

The chain links TRBV24-1 to TRBJ2-1; 13 nucleotides line up with TRBD2. Per germline, CDR1 KGHDR and CDR2 SFDVKD. With V trimmed by 2 bases and J by 7 bases, 4 bases remained unmatched. The CDR3 loop spans 16 amino acids. The CDR3 region is CATSDSGLAGVNEQFF. The CDR3 DNA is TGTGCCACCAGTGATTCCGGACTAGCGGGGGTTAATGAGCAGTTCTTC.

The chain joins TRBV5-1 to TRBJ2-7; D gene uncertain. The CDR3 covers 12 residues. Trimming left V 0 bases short and J 3 bases short, with 4 bases between. CDR1 and CDR2 (germline): SGHRS, YFSETQ. The CDR3 sequence is CASSLGDYEQYF. CDR3 DNA: TGCGCCAGCAGCTTGGGAGACTACGAGCAGTACTTC.

The chain joins TRBV27 to TRBJ1-1; TRBD1 is a possible D gene (6 bases). The V end lost 7 bases, the J end lost 6 bases, and 18 bases lay between the germline ends. This CDR3 spans 14 amino acids. CDR1 is MNHEY, CDR2 SMNVEV, per germline (reference sequence). The CDR3 DNA sequence: TGTGCCAGCACCCAAAGGGGGGGCCTACCTGAAGCTTTCTTT. This sequence encodes CASTQRGGLPEAFF.